This T cell receptor (beta chain) was documented in a study of blood T cells in healthy people across ages. Using a J-beta primer mix together with a sample-barcoded 5' primer, a second PCR was run for about 6 to 12 cycles. The study obtained at least 2.5 million CDR3-containing paired-end reads from every sample. TCRdb passed the 5' RACE reads through MiXCR, listing each CDR3 protein once. The data hold about 1.8 million distinct CDR3 sequences, with roughly 50% observed a single time. Whole-study results and caveats: Versus aged donors, long-lived donors had higher diversity and more naive CD4+ cells. TCR beta diversity per million T cells fell roughly linearly with age.

PBMCs numbering at least 6 million were isolated per sample. As to this clonotype: The antigen remains unidentified.

The sequence was obtained from a woman aged 40-49 years in good health. The material sequenced was blood.

The CDR3 reads CASSFNRGLDRYGYTF. CDR3 DNA sequence: TGTGCCAGCAGCTTTAACAGGGGGCTCGATCGATATGGCTACACCTTC. The chain is built from TRBV11-2 and TRBJ1-2; 9 nucleotides agree with TRBD1. This CDR3 region has 16 residues. The germline gives CDR1 SGHAT, CDR2 FQNNGV. The V and J ends lost 3 bases and 5 bases, in that order; junction bases with no gene match: 10.